This TCR beta chain was identified during a study of identical twins (dated by TCRdb to the mid-2010s). Broadly, across the study: To test whether fetal clonotypes persist, the study used deep sequencing on TCR alpha and beta repertoires from monozygotic twins, unrelated adults of various ages, and cord blood. To rule out contamination, the twin experiments were replicated at different times with different library preparation protocols. On the study overall, not on this receptor specifically: Because the same donors could not be followed over many years, the conclusions relied on cross-sectional statistical analysis. Recombination models systematically underestimated out-of-frame TCR alpha sharing in monozygotic twins but agreed with sharing between unrelated individuals. Abundant cord blood beta clonotypes carried fewer insertions; young adult naive repertoires showed a weaker similar trend, while memory repertoires showed none. Compared with coincidental sharing between unrelated individuals, out-of-frame TCR alpha sequences shared between twins had an excess of sequences with low generation probability. A weaker excess of twin sharing was found in beta out-of-frame sequences because the signal-to-noise ratio was lowered by fewer shared sequences. Invariant T cells such as MAIT and iNKT could partly confound zero-insertion analyses, though diverse VJ usage argued against this for most clonotypes.

The CDR3 has 16 amino acids, counting the end cysteine and phenylalanine. The kept DNA is CDR3 alone, 48 bases in frame from the first base. CDR1 SGHDN and CDR2 FVKESK were looked up in the germline V gene. Trimming takes 3 bases off V and 1 base off J; junction bases not matched to a gene: 5. On this clonotype: The clone's antigen remains unknown. No base qualities exist here, and no much larger clone lies one base off it.

The library relied on 5' RACE. For sequencing, an Illumina HiSeq 2000 was employed. Template switching added a universal primer binding site, and the final cDNA carried a unique molecular identifier that allowed TCR cDNA molecules to be counted accurately. First-strand cDNA for TCR alpha and beta chains was synthesized from specific primers in the conserved constant-segment region. To control for contamination, each cDNA library was double barcoded with a SMART-Mk sample barcode plus Illumina barcodes. TruSeq adapter sequences, together with Illumina sample barcodes, were added in two successive PCR steps. TCR alpha and beta cDNA libraries were sequenced on the Illumina HiSeq platform with custom primers. For the original study's pipeline: MiGEC was used to process raw reads and extract unique molecular identifiers, and MiXCR was used to find CDR3 positions. For each individual, recombination models were inferred using an EM algorithm with the repgenHMM and IGoR tools. Shared clonotypes were analyzed with the tcR package in R, and sharing was normalized by the product of cloneset sizes. Out-of-frame nonproductive sequences were analyzed to study raw recombination free of thymic and clonal selection effects. TCRdb ran its own pipeline on the public reads, namely fastp trimming at Q25 and MiXCR clone calling, and kept in-frame beta chains. Every CDR3 protein is listed once, alongside the most common genes and DNA of its rows. The V and J calls and clone size come from TCRdb's table, not from the authors' own analysis. The sample table holds around 250,000 distinct CDR3 sequences, of which roughly 13% were seen once. The top ten constitute 4% to 5% of the sample.

Every donor in the study was a healthy Caucasian. The twin cohort comprised three pairs of female monozygotic twins, all aged roughly 18 to 29 years. Miltenyi CD45RO+ enrichment and human naive T-cell isolation kits were used to isolate memory (CD45RO+) and naive T cells from PBMC. The same specimen was also included in a second study, on yellow fever vaccine responses in identical twins. The second paper states: According to the authors, the vaccine-induced T cell response in identical twins seemed to be partly convergent and partly specific to each individual. In the study, vaccine-responding T cell clones were precisely tracked in identical twins.

What was sequenced was memory (CD45RO+) T cells sorted from blood. The cell subset or site label here, explained by the study, means: CD45RO+ enriched T cells. The source is a woman between 18 and 29 years old in good health. The chain links TRBV14 with TRBJ2-5, with 10 central nucleotides matching TRBD2. CDR3 protein: CASSQGRTSGQETQYF. The DNA sequence is as follows: TGTGCCAGCAGCCAGGGGAGGACTAGCGGCCAAGAGACCCAGTACTTC. Outside the CDR3, residues come from the reference TRBV14 and TRBJ2-5 proteins, so the full variable domain is: EAGVTQFPSHSVIEKGQTVTLRCDPISGHDNLYWYRRVMGKEIKFLLHFVKESKQDESGMPNNRFLAERTGGTYSTLKVQPAELEDSGVYFCASSQGRTSGQETQYFGPGTRLLVL.